Sequencing of this T cell receptor (beta chain) was carried out in a study of cytomegalovirus exposure and HLA in healthy donors. About the study: A subsequent analysis reported that the approximately 120 validation repertoires were produced on the same platform that had also been used for the roughly 670 first-cohort repertoires. Points from the study as a whole: Subsequent analysis found a tendency for first-cohort TCR clusters to co-occur within the approximately 130 validation repertoires.

Generated by immunoSEQ multiplex PCR, the TCRdb table keeps only in-frame clones and is missing some. The sample holds fewer than 150,000 clones, roughly 88% seen once. The CDR3 covers 14 residues. Germline CDR1 ENHRY, CDR2 SYGVKD. V gave up 6 bases and J gave up 5 bases; unmatched junction bases: 9. In the case of this clone: Its antigen is not known.

While the first cohort had 700 or so subjects, the donors belonged to the separate validation cohort of roughly 120 subjects. The chain employs TRBV10-3 and TRBJ2-7, with 8 bases identical to TRBD1. This receptor was obtained from a man aged 18-30 years in good health and CMV-seronegative. The source material was PBMCs. The CDR3 protein is CAIRGHRGDHEQYF. CDR3 DNA sequence: TGTGCCATCAGAGGTCACAGGGGGGACCACGAGCAGTACTTC.